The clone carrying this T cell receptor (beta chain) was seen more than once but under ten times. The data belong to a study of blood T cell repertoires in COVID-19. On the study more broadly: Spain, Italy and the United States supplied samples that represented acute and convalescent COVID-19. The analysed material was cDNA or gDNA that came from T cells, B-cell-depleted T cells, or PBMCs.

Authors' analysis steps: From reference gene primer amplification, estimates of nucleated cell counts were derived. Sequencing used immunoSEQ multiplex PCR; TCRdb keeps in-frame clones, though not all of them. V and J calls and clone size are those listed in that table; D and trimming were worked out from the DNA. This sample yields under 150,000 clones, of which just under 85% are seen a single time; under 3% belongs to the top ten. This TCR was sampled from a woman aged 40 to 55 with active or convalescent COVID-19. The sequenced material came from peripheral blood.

The CDR3: CASSSGLSNEKLFF. The DNA of the CDR3 is TGTGCCAGCAGTTCGGGACTGTCTAATGAAAAACTGTTTTTT. This chain connects TRBV6-5 to TRBJ1-4; possibly TRBD1 for D (5 bases). Trimming stripped 4 bases from V and 3 bases from J, with 9 bases between. There are 14 residues in the CDR3. CDR1 is MNHEY, CDR2 SVGAGI, per germline.